This T cell receptor (beta chain) was observed in a study of T cell repertoires in cytomegalovirus infection. Study-level background: From public TCR beta signatures came an indication of both CMV infection and matching HLA type. Study observations and caveats: In two of eight donors, the top clonotype was HLA-C-restricted CMV-specific.

Remarks on this clonotype: No antigen is known for it.

TCRdb re-analysed the reads in MiXCR, keeping a single row per CDR3 protein. The sample includes approximately 770,000 distinct CDR3 sequences, about 29% of them seen just once. Trimming at V came to 7 bases and at J to 7 bases, leaving 11 bases not matched to a gene. The CDR3 consists of 15 residues. The gene calls are TRBV12-3 or TRBV12-4 and TRBJ1-2, with 11 bases identical to TRBD1. This TCR derives from a human donor in good health (CMV status not recorded). Some clones in this sample may be carry-over from other donors' samples. Sequencing used cultured CD8+ T cells from PBMCs, obtained from culture after CMV antigen stimulation. As DNA, the CDR3 is TGTGCCAGCATCGGAGGACAGGGGGCGAAGGCTGGCTACACCTTC. Protein product: CASIGGQGAKAGYTF.